The rows below give T cell receptor beta chains drawn from one sample of a study of T cells after yellow fever vaccination. TCRdb recomputed calls from the 5' RACE reads with MiXCR, one row per CDR3 protein. This table has hundreds of thousands of distinct CDR3 sequences, roughly 6.2% appearing once. Sequencing was performed on PBMCs, taken 5 days after the yellow fever booster vaccination. These receptors all stem from a man aged 30 to 45 who received the YFV17D yellow fever vaccine. Both conserved end residues are part of each CDR3. The D gene is left open where the match is weak. The size entry is marked missing in some rows and otherwise reads once, few, many or a size class.

j_call: TRBJ2-5
v_call: TRBV11-2
clone_size: -
d_call: TRBD1
cdr3_aa: CASSSPQGVQETQYF
cdr3_nt: TGTGCCAGCAGCTCGCCCCAGGGGGTACAAGAGACCCAGTACTTC

j_call: TRBJ1-6
v_call: TRBV12-3/TRBV12-4
clone_size: few
d_call: TRBD1
cdr3_aa: CASRTTGGDYSPLHF
cdr3_nt: TGTGCCAGCAGGACGACAGGGGGGGATTATTCACCCCTCCACTTT

j_call: TRBJ2-7
v_call: TRBV25-1
clone_size: many
d_call: -
cdr3_aa: CASRPPGSYEQYF
cdr3_nt: TGTGCCAGCAGGCCGCCCGGATCCTACGAGCAGTACTTC

j_call: TRBJ2-5
v_call: TRBV7-6
clone_size: few
d_call: -
cdr3_aa: CASSLGLAYNF
cdr3_nt: TGTGCCAGCAGCCTCGGCCTAGCGTATAACTTC

j_call: TRBJ2-3
v_call: TRBV4-3
clone_size: -
d_call: -
cdr3_aa: CASSQERGGVSGDTQYF
cdr3_nt: TGCGCCAGCAGCCAAGAACGAGGGGGGGTGAGCGGAGATACGCAGTATTTT

j_call: TRBJ2-2
v_call: TRBV7-9
clone_size: -
d_call: -
cdr3_aa: CASSLVPADTGELFF
cdr3_nt: TGTGCCAGCAGCTTAGTCCCAGCTGACACCGGGGAGCTGTTTTTT

j_call: TRBJ2-1
v_call: TRBV5-1
clone_size: many
d_call: TRBD1
cdr3_aa: CASSPLGTGGDEQFF
cdr3_nt: TGCGCCAGCAGCCCACTCGGGACAGGTGGCGATGAGCAGTTCTTC

j_call: TRBJ2-1
v_call: TRBV3-1
clone_size: few
d_call: -
cdr3_aa: CASSQDLWRGPYNEQFF
cdr3_nt: TGTGCCAGCAGCCAAGATCTGTGGCGGGGGCCCTACAATGAGCAGTTCTTC

j_call: TRBJ1-6
v_call: TRBV30
clone_size: few
d_call: -
cdr3_aa: CAWSGPRGRNSPLHF
cdr3_nt: TGTGCCTGGAGTGGCCCGCGCGGTCGGAATTCACCCCTCCACTTT

j_call: TRBJ2-1
v_call: TRBV30
clone_size: -
d_call: -
cdr3_aa: CAWREGIYNEQFF
cdr3_nt: TGTGCCTGGAGAGAGGGGATTTACAATGAGCAGTTCTTC

j_call: TRBJ2-7
v_call: TRBV12-3/TRBV12-4
clone_size: -
d_call: -
cdr3_aa: CASSPEPHPSYEQYF
cdr3_nt: TGTGCCAGCAGTCCAGAGCCCCACCCGTCCTACGAGCAGTACTTC

j_call: TRBJ2-1
v_call: TRBV7-2
clone_size: -
d_call: -
cdr3_aa: CASSLMGANYNEQFF
cdr3_nt: TGTGCCAGCAGCTTAATGGGGGCCAATTACAATGAGCAGTTCTTC

j_call: TRBJ2-7
v_call: TRBV5-1
clone_size: many
d_call: TRBD2
cdr3_aa: CASSSTAGGPGEQYF
cdr3_nt: TGCGCCAGCAGCTCCACCGCGGGAGGGCCAGGAGAGCAGTACTTC

j_call: TRBJ2-1
v_call: TRBV12-3/TRBV12-4
clone_size: many
d_call: TRBD2
cdr3_aa: CASSLRAGRVSEQFF
cdr3_nt: TGTGCCAGCAGTTTACGAGCGGGACGTGTCAGTGAGCAGTTCTTC

j_call: TRBJ2-5
v_call: TRBV5-6
clone_size: few
d_call: TRBD1
cdr3_aa: CASSLGQGVIETQYF
cdr3_nt: TGTGCCAGCAGCTTGGGTCAGGGGGTGATTGAGACCCAGTACTTC

j_call: TRBJ1-5
v_call: TRBV5-6
clone_size: few
d_call: -
cdr3_aa: CASSLERTYQPQHF
cdr3_nt: TGTGCCAGCAGCTTGGAACGTACCTATCAGCCCCAGCATTTT

j_call: TRBJ2-2
v_call: TRBV3-1
clone_size: -
d_call: TRBD1
cdr3_aa: CASSQGGTGARGELFF
cdr3_nt: TGTGCCAGCAGCCAGGGAGGGACAGGGGCGCGCGGGGAGCTGTTTTTT

j_call: TRBJ2-1
v_call: TRBV5-4
clone_size: few
d_call: -
cdr3_aa: CASSLAGPSSYNEQFF
cdr3_nt: TGTGCCAGCAGCTTGGCAGGGCCCAGCTCCTACAATGAGCAGTTCTTC

j_call: TRBJ1-2
v_call: TRBV6-1
clone_size: few
d_call: -
cdr3_aa: CASSQSWASDYGYTF
cdr3_nt: TGTGCCAGCAGTCAAAGCTGGGCTTCAGACTATGGCTACACCTTC

j_call: TRBJ2-1
v_call: TRBV18
clone_size: few
d_call: TRBD2
cdr3_aa: CASSRTGTRAYNEQFF
cdr3_nt: TGTGCCAGCTCACGAACCGGGACTAGAGCCTACAATGAGCAGTTCTTC

j_call: TRBJ2-3
v_call: TRBV6-1
clone_size: few
d_call: -
cdr3_aa: CASTGGGANLGDTQYF
cdr3_nt: TGTGCCAGCACAGGTGGGGGGGCCAACCTAGGGGATACGCAGTATTTT

j_call: TRBJ2-1
v_call: TRBV6-1
clone_size: few
d_call: -
cdr3_aa: CASRGPGWNEQFF
cdr3_nt: TGTGCCAGCAGAGGGCCCGGGTGGAATGAGCAGTTCTTC

j_call: TRBJ1-3
v_call: TRBV7-2
clone_size: -
d_call: TRBD1
cdr3_aa: CASSRTGSDNTIYF
cdr3_nt: TGTGCCAGCAGCCGGACAGGGTCGGACAACACCATATATTTT

j_call: TRBJ1-2
v_call: TRBV20-1
clone_size: many
d_call: -
cdr3_aa: CSAKGYGYTF
cdr3_nt: TGCAGTGCTAAAGGCTATGGCTACACCTTC

j_call: TRBJ1-2
v_call: TRBV5-1
clone_size: -
d_call: -
cdr3_aa: CASSLERGIFYGYTF
cdr3_nt: TGCGCCAGCAGCTTGGAACGGGGGATTTTCTATGGCTACACCTTC

j_call: TRBJ2-1
v_call: TRBV7-2
clone_size: many
d_call: TRBD2
cdr3_aa: CASSVGDPSGQFF
cdr3_nt: TGTGCCAGCAGCGTAGGAGACCCTAGCGGGCAGTTCTTC

j_call: TRBJ2-3
v_call: TRBV4-3
clone_size: few
d_call: TRBD1
cdr3_aa: CASSQDRNLDRGITDTQYF
cdr3_nt: TGCGCCAGCAGCCAAGATCGCAACCTCGACAGGGGGATCACAGATACGCAGTATTTT

j_call: TRBJ2-3
v_call: TRBV10-3
clone_size: -
d_call: TRBD2
cdr3_aa: CAIRAGGGADTQYF
cdr3_nt: TGTGCCATCAGAGCGGGAGGAGGTGCAGATACGCAGTATTTT

j_call: TRBJ2-3
v_call: TRBV9
clone_size: few
d_call: TRBD2
cdr3_aa: CASSDPPGGIRADTQYF
cdr3_nt: TGTGCCAGCAGCGACCCCCCGGGGGGGATAAGGGCAGATACGCAGTATTTT

j_call: TRBJ1-5
v_call: TRBV7-8
clone_size: few
d_call: TRBD1
cdr3_aa: CASSLGGWGQGTFQPQHF
cdr3_nt: TGTGCCAGCAGCTTAGGCGGATGGGGACAGGGGACGTTTCAGCCCCAGCATTTT

j_call: TRBJ2-1
v_call: TRBV2
clone_size: many
d_call: TRBD2
cdr3_aa: CASIRSGLAVPDEQFF
cdr3_nt: TGTGCCAGCATACGGTCCGGACTAGCGGTTCCGGATGAGCAGTTCTTC

j_call: TRBJ1-2
v_call: TRBV6-5
clone_size: -
d_call: -
cdr3_aa: CASSGTAGGQSYGYTF
cdr3_nt: TGTGCCAGCAGCGGCACCGCGGGGGGCCAGAGCTATGGCTACACCTTC

j_call: TRBJ2-4
v_call: TRBV5-1
clone_size: many
d_call: -
cdr3_aa: CASSLSGSPENIQYF
cdr3_nt: TGCGCCAGCAGCTTGTCAGGGAGTCCCGAAAACATTCAGTACTTC

j_call: TRBJ2-7
v_call: TRBV5-1
clone_size: -
d_call: TRBD2
cdr3_aa: CASSSTSGAPYEQYF
cdr3_nt: TGCGCCAGCAGCTCGACTAGCGGGGCCCCCTACGAGCAGTACTTC

j_call: TRBJ1-4
v_call: TRBV20-1
clone_size: few
d_call: -
cdr3_aa: CSARDQATNEKLFF
cdr3_nt: TGCAGTGCTAGAGACCAAGCAACTAATGAAAAACTGTTTTTT

j_call: TRBJ2-5
v_call: TRBV20-1
clone_size: few
d_call: -
cdr3_aa: CSASKRGETQYF
cdr3_nt: TGCAGTGCTAGTAAGCGAGGGGAGACCCAGTACTTC

j_call: TRBJ1-4
v_call: TRBV29-1
clone_size: -
d_call: -
cdr3_aa: CSVDGGTNEKLFF
cdr3_nt: TGCAGCGTTGATGGGGGGACTAATGAAAAACTGTTTTTT

j_call: TRBJ1-4
v_call: TRBV20-1
clone_size: few
d_call: -
cdr3_aa: CSAREITVGDEKLFF
cdr3_nt: TGCAGTGCTAGAGAGATTACAGTGGGTGATGAAAAACTGTTTTTT

j_call: TRBJ1-5
v_call: TRBV6-1
clone_size: -
d_call: -
cdr3_aa: CASSDRNLPNRSNQPQHF
cdr3_nt: TGTGCCAGCAGTGATCGGAACCTCCCCAATCGAAGCAATCAGCCCCAGCATTTT

j_call: TRBJ2-3
v_call: TRBV7-9
clone_size: many
d_call: -
cdr3_aa: CASSLHLATDTQYF
cdr3_nt: TGTGCCAGCAGCTTACACCTAGCTACCGATACGCAGTATTTT

j_call: TRBJ2-7
v_call: TRBV20-1
clone_size: -
d_call: TRBD2
cdr3_aa: CSARDLSGRSSYEQYF
cdr3_nt: TGCAGTGCTAGAGACCTTAGCGGGCGGAGCTCCTACGAGCAGTACTTC

j_call: TRBJ2-3
v_call: TRBV15
clone_size: many
d_call: -
cdr3_aa: CATSRVGSTDTQYF
cdr3_nt: TGTGCCACCAGCAGAGTCGGCAGCACAGATACGCAGTATTTT